This TCR beta chain is drawn from a study of technical replicates of blood from a few donors (dated by TCRdb to 2016 to 2017). To prepare the library, the immunoSEQ multiplex PCR assay was applied. TCRdb mirrors the immuneACCESS table, restricted to in-frame sequences. Some clones are absent from its copies; in checked studies, under half trace to an unresolved V gene, and the reason for the others is unknown. In this sample the table shows 95,000 to 100,000 clones, more than 90% of which occur a single time. Jointly, the top ten make up about 0.21% of the sample. As for this clone: It lacks a known antigen. Base qualities are not recorded, but no much larger clone differs from it by a single base.

The sequence was obtained from a human donor in good health. What was sequenced was T cells isolated from PBMCs.

Here is the DNA: TGTGCCTCATCGGCAGGGGGGTATCGGGAGGGACTGTTTTTT. Its protein reads: CASSAGGYREGLFF. Rearrangement joined TRBV19 to TRBJ1-4, and 7 junctional nucleotides match TRBD1. Ends trimmed: V by 11 bases, J by 13 bases; bases unmatched to a gene: 19. As encoded in the germline V gene (reference sequence), CDR1 is LNHDA while CDR2 is SQIVND. The CDR3 numbers 14 residues from cysteine through phenylalanine. Only the CDR3 part of the read is kept: 42 bases, read in frame from the first base.